One and the same sample provided the 7 T cell receptor beta chains below, sequenced in a study of shared clonotypes between healthy human individuals. TCRdb's copy holds only in-frame clones and misses some; the assay was immunoSEQ multiplex PCR. The table has more than 400,000 clones, about 95% seen once. The source material was naive CD4+ T cells sorted from blood. Subset meaning: CD45RA+ positively selected. The receptors here all came from a young woman in good health.

The table lists this clone with a count of one. The V and J genes are TRBV2 and TRBJ2-6; D call uncertain. V gave up 5 bases and J gave up 5 bases, with 10 bases separating them. This CDR3 region has 14 residues. CDR1 and CDR2 from the germline V gene are SNHLY and FYNNEI. CDR3 in DNA: TGTGCCAGCAGTTCTGGCGCCCGGGCCAACGTCCTGACTTTC. It translates to CASSSGARANVLTF.

J is TRBJ1-5 and V is TRBV19; 8 nucleotides agree with TRBD1. CDR3 length equals 16 residues. Germline V gene data show CDR1 as LNHDA and CDR2 as SQIVND (reference sequence). J was trimmed by 4 bases and V by 4 bases; bases with no gene match: 9. The CDR3 DNA is TGTGCCAGTAGTAGACGGACAGGGACGGGAAATCAGCCCCAGCATTTT. This sequence encodes CASSRRTGTGNQPQHF. Variable domain in full (rest from reference TRBV19 and TRBJ1-5): DGGITQSPKYLFRKEGQNVTLSCEQNLNHDAMYWYRQDPGQGLRLIYYSQIVNDFQKGDIAEGYSVSREKKESFPLTVTSAQKNPTAFYLCASSRRTGTGNQPQHFGDGTRLSIL.

Points on this clone: Other DNA sequences in this specimen translate into the identical CDR3. The chain couples TRBV28 to TRBJ2-7, with 13 nucleotides matching TRBD2. Germline loops: CDR1 MDHEN, CDR2 SYDVKM. The V and J ends lost 5 bases and 4 bases, in that order; junction bases with no gene match: 8. CDR3 length: 16 residues. The CDR3 reads CASSLPGLAGVYEQYF. The CDR3 nucleotides read TGTGCCAGCAGTCTACCCGGACTAGCGGGAGTGTACGAGCAGTACTTC.

This chain joins TRBV5-1 and TRBJ2-1; D is uncertain. The V end was cut by 4 bases, the J end by 10 bases, with 12 bases between. Germline V gene lookup returns CDR1 SGHRS and CDR2 YFSETQ. This CDR3 is built from 12 residues. The CDR3 sequence is CASSQPRTEQFF. For the CDR3, the DNA is TGCGCCAGCAGCCAACCCCGGACGGAGCAGTTCTTC.

V and J are TRBV4-1 and TRBJ2-7; 8 positions match TRBD2. Germline lookup yields CDR1 MGHRA and CDR2 YSYEKL. This CDR3 is built from 16 residues. V lost 3 bases, J lost 1 base, and 8 bases stayed unmatched. The CDR3: CASSQRAGVDSYEQYF. CDR3 coding DNA: TGCGCCAGCAGCCAGCGAGCGGGAGTGGATTCCTACGAGCAGTACTTC.

The J gene is TRBJ2-5, the V gene TRBV6-5; 8 nucleotides align to TRBD2. The V gene end was trimmed by 2 bases and the J gene end by 5 bases; junction bases not matched to a gene: 10. CDR1 MNHEY and CDR2 SVGAGI come from the germline V gene. The CDR3 spans 16 residues. CDR3 sequence (DNA): TGTGCCAGCAGTTACGCCTGGGGGACTAGTAGCGAGACCCAGTACTTC. Its protein is CASSYAWGTSSETQYF.

Worth noting for this clone: The sample holds other DNA sequences that translate to the same CDR3. The rearrangement joins TRBV18 to TRBJ2-2; 7 nucleotides agree with TRBD1. The CDR3 is 15 residues long. The V segment lost 3 bases and the J segment 1 base; nucleotides outside the gene matches: 2. Germline CDR1 is KGHSH and CDR2 is LQKENI. The CDR3 DNA reads as TGTGCCAGCTCACCTCGGACAGGGAACACCGGGGAGCTGTTTTTT. This codes for CASSPRTGNTGELFF.